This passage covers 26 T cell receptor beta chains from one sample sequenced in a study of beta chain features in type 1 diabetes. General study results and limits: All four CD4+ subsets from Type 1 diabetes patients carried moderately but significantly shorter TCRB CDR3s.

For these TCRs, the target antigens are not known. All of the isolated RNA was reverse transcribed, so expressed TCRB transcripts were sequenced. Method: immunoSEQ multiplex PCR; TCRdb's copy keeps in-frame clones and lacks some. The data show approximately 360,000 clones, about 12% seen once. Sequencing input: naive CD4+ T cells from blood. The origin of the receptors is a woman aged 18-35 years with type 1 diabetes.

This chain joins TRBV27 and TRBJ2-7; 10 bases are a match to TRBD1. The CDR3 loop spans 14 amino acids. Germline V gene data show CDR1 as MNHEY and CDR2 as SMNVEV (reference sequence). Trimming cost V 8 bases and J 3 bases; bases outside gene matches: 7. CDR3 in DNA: TGTGCCAGCTATAAGGGACAGGGGAACTACGAGCAGTACTTC. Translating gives CASYKGQGNYEQYF.

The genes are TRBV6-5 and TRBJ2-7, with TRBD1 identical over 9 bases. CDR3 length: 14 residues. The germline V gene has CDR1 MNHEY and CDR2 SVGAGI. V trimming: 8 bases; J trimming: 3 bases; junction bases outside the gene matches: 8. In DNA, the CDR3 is TGTGCCAGCGGAGCCGGGACAGGGATCTACGAGCAGTACTTC. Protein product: CASGAGTGIYEQYF.

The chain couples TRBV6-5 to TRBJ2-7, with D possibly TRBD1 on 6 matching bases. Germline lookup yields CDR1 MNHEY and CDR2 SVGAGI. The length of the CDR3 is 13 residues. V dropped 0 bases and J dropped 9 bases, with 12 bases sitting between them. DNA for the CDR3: TGTGCCAGCAGTTACTCTCTGGGACAAGGGCAGTACTTC. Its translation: CASSYSLGQGQYF.

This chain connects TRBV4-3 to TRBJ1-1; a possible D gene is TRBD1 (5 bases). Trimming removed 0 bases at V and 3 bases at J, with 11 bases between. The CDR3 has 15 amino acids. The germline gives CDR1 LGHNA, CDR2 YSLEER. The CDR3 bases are TGCGCCAGCAGCCAAGAGGCAGACAGCTACACTGAAGCTTTCTTT. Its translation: CASSQEADSYTEAFF.

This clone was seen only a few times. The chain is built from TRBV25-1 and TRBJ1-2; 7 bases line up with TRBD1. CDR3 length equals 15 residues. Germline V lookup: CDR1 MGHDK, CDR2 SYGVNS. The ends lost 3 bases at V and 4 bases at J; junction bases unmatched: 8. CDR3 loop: CASSDSSTGPYGYTF. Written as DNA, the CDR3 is TGTGCCAGCAGTGATTCCTCGACAGGGCCCTATGGCTACACCTTC.

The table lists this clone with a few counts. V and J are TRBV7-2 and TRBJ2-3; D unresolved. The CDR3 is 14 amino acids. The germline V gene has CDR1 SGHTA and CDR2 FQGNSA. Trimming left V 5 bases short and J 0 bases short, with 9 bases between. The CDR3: CASSAQTSTDTQYF. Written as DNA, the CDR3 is TGTGCCAGCAGCGCCCAGACTAGCACAGATACGCAGTATTTT.

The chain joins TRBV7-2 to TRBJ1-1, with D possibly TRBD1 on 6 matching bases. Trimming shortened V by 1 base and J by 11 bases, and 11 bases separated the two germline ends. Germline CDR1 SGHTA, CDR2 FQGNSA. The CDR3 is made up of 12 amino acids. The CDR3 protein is CASSLDQGRAFF. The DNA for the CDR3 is TGTGCCAGCAGCTTAGATCAGGGGCGCGCTTTCTTT.

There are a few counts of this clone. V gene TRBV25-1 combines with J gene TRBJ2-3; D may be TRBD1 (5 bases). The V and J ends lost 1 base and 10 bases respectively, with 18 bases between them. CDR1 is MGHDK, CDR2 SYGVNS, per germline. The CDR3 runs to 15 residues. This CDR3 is CASSESKKGLGPQYF. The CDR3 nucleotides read TGTGCCAGCAGTGAATCCAAGAAAGGGCTGGGGCCGCAGTATTTT.

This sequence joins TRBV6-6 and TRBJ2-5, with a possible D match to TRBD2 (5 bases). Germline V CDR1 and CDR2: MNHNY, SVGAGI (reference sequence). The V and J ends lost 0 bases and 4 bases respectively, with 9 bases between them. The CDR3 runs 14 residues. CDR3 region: CASSYSSGGETQYF. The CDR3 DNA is TGTGCCAGCAGTTACTCGAGTGGAGGAGAGACCCAGTACTTC.

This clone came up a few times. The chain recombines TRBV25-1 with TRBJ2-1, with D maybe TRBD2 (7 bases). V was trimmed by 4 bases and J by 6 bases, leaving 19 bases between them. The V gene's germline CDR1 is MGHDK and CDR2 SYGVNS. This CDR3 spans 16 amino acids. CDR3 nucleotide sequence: TGTGCCAGCAGTGTAGGGTCGGCGGGGGCCACCAATGAGCAGTTCTTC. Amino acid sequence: CASSVGSAGATNEQFF.

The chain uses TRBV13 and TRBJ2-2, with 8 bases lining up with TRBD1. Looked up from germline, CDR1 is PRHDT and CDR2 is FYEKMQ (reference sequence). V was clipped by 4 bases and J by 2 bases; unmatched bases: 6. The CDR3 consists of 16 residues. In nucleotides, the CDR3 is TGTGCCAGCAGCTCCTACAGGGGGTTTAACACCGGGGAGCTGTTTTTT. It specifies CASSSYRGFNTGELFF.

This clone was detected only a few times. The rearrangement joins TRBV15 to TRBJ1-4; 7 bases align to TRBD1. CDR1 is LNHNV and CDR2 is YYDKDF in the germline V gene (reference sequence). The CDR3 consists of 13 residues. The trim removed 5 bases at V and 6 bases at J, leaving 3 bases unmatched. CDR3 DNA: TGTGCCACCAGCGGGACAGTGGATGAAAAACTGTTTTTT. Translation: CATSGTVDEKLFF.

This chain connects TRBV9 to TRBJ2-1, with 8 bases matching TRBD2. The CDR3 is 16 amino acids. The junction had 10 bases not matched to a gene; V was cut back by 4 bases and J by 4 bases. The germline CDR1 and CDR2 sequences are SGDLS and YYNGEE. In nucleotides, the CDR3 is TGTGCCAGCAGCCCGCGGGGGGCCGTAATTTACAATGAGCAGTTCTTC. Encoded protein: CASSPRGAVIYNEQFF.

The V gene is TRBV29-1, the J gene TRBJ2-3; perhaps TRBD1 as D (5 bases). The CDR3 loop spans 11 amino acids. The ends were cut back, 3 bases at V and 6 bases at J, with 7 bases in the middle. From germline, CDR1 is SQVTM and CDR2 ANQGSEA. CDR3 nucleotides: TGCAGCGTTGACAGGGCGGATACGCAGTATTTT. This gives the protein CSVDRADTQYF.

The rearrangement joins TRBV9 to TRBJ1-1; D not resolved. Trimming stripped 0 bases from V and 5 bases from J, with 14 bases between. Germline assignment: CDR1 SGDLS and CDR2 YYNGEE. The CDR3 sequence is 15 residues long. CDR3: CASSVGAARKTEAFF. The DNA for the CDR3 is TGTGCCAGCAGCGTAGGTGCGGCTCGGAAAACTGAAGCTTTCTTT.

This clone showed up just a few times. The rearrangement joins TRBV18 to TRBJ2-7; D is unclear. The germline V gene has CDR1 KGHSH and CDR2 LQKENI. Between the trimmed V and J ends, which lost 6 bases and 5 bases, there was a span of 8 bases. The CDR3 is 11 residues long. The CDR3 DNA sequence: TGTGCCAGCTCCCTCCGGGACGAGCAGTACTTC. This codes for CASSLRDEQYF.

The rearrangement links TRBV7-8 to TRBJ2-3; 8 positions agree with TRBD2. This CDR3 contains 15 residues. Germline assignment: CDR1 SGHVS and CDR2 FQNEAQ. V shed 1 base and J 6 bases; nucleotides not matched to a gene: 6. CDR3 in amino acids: CASSLGSGVVDTQYF. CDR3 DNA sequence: TGTGCCAGCAGCTTAGGTAGCGGGGTGGTCGATACGCAGTATTTT.

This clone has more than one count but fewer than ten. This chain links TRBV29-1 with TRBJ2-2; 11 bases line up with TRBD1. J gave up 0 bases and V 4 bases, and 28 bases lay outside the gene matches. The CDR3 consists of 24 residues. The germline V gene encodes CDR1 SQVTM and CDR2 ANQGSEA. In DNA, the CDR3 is TGCAGCGTTGGCGGGTCGGACAAAGCTGTAACATTGTGGGGACAGGGGGCGAACACCGGGGAGCTGTTTTTT. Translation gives CSVGGSDKAVTLWGQGANTGELFF.

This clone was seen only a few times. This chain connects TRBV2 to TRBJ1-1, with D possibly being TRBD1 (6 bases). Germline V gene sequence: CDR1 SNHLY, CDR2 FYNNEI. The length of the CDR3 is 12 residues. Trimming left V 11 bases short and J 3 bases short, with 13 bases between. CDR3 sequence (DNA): TGTGCCGGGTCAGGGGAACACACTGAAGCTTTCTTT. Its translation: CAGSGEHTEAFF. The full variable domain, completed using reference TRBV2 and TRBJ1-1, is EPEVTQTPSHQVTQMGQEVILRCVPISNHLYFYWYRQILGQKVEFLVSFYNNEISEKSEIFDDQFSVERPDGSNFTLKIRSTKLEDSAMYFCAGSGEHTEAFFGQGTRLTVV.

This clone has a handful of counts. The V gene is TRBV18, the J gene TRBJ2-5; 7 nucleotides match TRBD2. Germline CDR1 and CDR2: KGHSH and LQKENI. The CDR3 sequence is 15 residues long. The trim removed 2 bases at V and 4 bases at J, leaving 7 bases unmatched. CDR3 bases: TGTGCCAGCTCACCAGCGGCTAGCGGTGGAGAGACCCAGTACTTC. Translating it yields CASSPAASGGETQYF.

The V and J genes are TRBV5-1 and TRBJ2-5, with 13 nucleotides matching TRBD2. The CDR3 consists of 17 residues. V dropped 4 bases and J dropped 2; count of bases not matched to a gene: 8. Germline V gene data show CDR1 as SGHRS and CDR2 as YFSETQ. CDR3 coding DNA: TGCGCCAGCAGCGCCGGACTAGCGGGGGTGAATCAAGAGACCCAGTACTTC. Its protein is CASSAGLAGVNQETQYF.

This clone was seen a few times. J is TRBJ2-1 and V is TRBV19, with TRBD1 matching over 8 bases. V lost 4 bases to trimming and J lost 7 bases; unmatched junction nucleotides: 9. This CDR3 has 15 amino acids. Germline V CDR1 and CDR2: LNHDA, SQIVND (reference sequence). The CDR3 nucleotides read TGTGCCAGTAGTACCCGGACAGGGATAGAAAATGAGCAGTTCTTC. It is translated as CASSTRTGIENEQFF.

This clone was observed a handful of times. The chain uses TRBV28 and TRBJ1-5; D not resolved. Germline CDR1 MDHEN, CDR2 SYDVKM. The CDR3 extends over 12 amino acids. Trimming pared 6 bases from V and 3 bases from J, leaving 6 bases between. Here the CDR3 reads CASRSPNQPQHF. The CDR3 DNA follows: TGTGCCAGCAGAAGCCCCAATCAGCCCCAGCATTTT.

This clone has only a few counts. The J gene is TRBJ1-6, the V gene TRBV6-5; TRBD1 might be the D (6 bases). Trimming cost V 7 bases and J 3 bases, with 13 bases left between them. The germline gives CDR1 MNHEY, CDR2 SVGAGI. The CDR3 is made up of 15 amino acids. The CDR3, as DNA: TGTGCCAGCACTCGGGGGGGCCACTATAATTCACCCCTCCACTTT. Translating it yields CASTRGGHYNSPLHF.

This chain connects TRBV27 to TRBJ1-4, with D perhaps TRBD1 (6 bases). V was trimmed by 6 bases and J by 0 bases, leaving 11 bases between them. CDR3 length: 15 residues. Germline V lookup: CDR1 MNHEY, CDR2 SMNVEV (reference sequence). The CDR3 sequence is CASRQGRATNEKLFF. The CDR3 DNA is TGTGCCAGCAGGCAGGGGAGAGCAACTAATGAAAAACTGTTTTTT.

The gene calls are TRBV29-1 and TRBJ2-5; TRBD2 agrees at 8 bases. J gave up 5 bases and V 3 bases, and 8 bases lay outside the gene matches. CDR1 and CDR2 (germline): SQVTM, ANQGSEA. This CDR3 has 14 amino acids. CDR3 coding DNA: TGCAGCGTTGACCCCTCGGGGGGGACGGAGACCCAGTACTTC. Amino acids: CSVDPSGGTETQYF.